This TCR beta chain was identified during a study of blood T cell repertoires in COVID-19 (dated by TCRdb to 2019 to 2021). A note on the overall study: Samples from collaborators originated in the United States, Italy and Spain and spanned both the acute and convalescent phases of COVID-19. The prospective study material was composed of cDNA or gDNA derived from T cells, B-cell-depleted T cells, or PBMCs. The repertoires were released in a freely available public database meant as a resource for research on the immune response to SARS-CoV-2. The dataset comprised deeply sampled blood TCRbeta repertoires from subjects exposed to, actively infected with, or recovered from COVID-19. HLA class I and class II types, where available, came from metadata supplied by the sample provider rather than from assay-based typing. The sample metadata nearly always contained a de-identified subject ID, COVID-19 status, age in years and sex. The samples were drawn from two sources: the first 160 participants of the ongoing ImmuneRACE study, and some 1,300 subjects contributed by 6 global collaborators.

TCRbeta CDR3 regions were amplified from genomic DNA by means of the immunoSEQ Assay, a bias-controlled multiplex PCR. The source study handled its data this way. Nucleated cell counts per sample were estimated from amplification of reference gene primers within the assay. Sequence reads were collapsed and filtered to measure the absolute abundance of every unique TCRbeta CDR3 rearrangement. For each sample, productive Simpson clonality was calculated as the square root of Simpson's diversity index over productive rearrangements. As stored in TCRdb, this immuneACCESS dataset retains in-frame rearrangements with V and J assigned. A fraction of the clones does not appear; measured against another copy, unresolved V genes explain less than half of the discrepancy, and the remainder lacks a known reason. For V, J and clone size, that table is used; D and trimming come from the DNA. This sample holds 150,000 to 200,000 clones; approximately 82% were observed only once. The ten largest clones represent 17% of the sample.

Sequences MDHEN (CDR1) and SYDVKM (CDR2) are obtained from the germline V gene. Inclusive of the bounding cysteine and phenylalanine, the CDR3 is 14 residues long. Here the CDR3 DNA is all that survives: 42 bases in frame from base 1. Deletion took 5 bases off V and 4 bases off J, with a span of 11 bases between the germline ends. Enrolling through a virtual design, the prospective study's participants ranged in age from about 18 to 100 years and lived across 20 to 25 United States geographic areas. Cohort assignment in the prospective study relied on participant-reported clinical history from a screening survey and a study questionnaire. Recovered participants in ImmuneRACE Cohort 3 were defined as having two consecutive negative NP/OP PCR tests, clearance from a healthcare professional, or resolution of symptoms. Mobile phlebotomists in the prospective study collected whole blood, serum and a nasopharyngeal or oropharyngeal swab from every participant. Over a 2-month period, participants in the prospective study had the option of providing additional blood draws and questionnaires. Before DNA extraction, prospective study blood samples were shipped either frozen or at room temperature.

What the research found in general, with its limitations: The amount of clinical and demographic metadata varied by source and participant and was provided uncurated.

As concerns this clone: This receptor's antigen is unknown. Base qualities are missing; no much larger clone stands one base away.

The sample comprised PBMCs or T cells enriched from blood (not recorded which). This sequence originates from a woman aged 50 to 60 who had recovered from COVID-19. This chain is built from TRBV28 and TRBJ1-4; the D gene assignment is ambiguous. The DNA reads TGTGCCAGCAGTCCCCCGGAGGGTAATGAAAAACTGTTTTTT. Translated, this is CASSPPEGNEKLFF.